What follows are 8 T cell receptor beta chains derived from one specimen sequenced in a study of blood T cell repertoires in COVID-19. TCRdb's table, derived via immunoSEQ multiplex PCR, lists solely in-frame clones and lacks some. This sample has about 200,000 clones; 89% occur once, and the top ten carry 3.5% to 4%. Sequencing input: PBMCs or T cells enriched from blood (not recorded which). Receptors were obtained from a woman aged 30 to 39 with acute COVID-19.

The chain uses TRBV10-1 and TRBJ1-1; D gene uncertain. Trimming pared 3 bases from V and 8 bases from J, leaving 10 bases between. This CDR3 region has 12 residues. CDR1 and CDR2 (germline): WNHNN, SYGVQD (reference sequence). This CDR3 is CASSDGQVEAFF. DNA of the CDR3: TGCGCCAGCAGTGATGGTCAGGTAGAAGCTTTCTTT.

The rearrangement joins TRBV27 to TRBJ1-2, with TRBD1 as a possible D gene (6 bases). CDR3 length: 13 residues. The ends were cut back, 5 bases at V and 6 bases at J, with 13 bases in the middle. Germline lookup yields CDR1 MNHEY and CDR2 SMNVEV (reference sequence). The CDR3 loop is CASSVTGQDGYTF. CDR3 sequence (DNA): TGTGCCAGCAGTGTTACAGGGCAAGATGGCTACACCTTC.

The rearrangement joins TRBV5-6 to TRBJ2-7; no reliable D call. Germline V gene sequence: CDR1 SGHDT, CDR2 YYEEEE. The CDR3 is 13 residues long. V was cut by 4 bases and J by 1 base, with 9 bases left in between. The CDR3 reads CASSLVISYEQYF. The CDR3 region has the DNA TGTGCCAGCAGCCTAGTGATTTCCTACGAGCAGTACTTC.

The chain links TRBV10-1 to TRBJ2-2, with a weak D call TRBD2 (6 bases). The V gene lost 0 bases and the J gene lost 3 bases, with 11 bases spanning the gap. Germline CDR1 reads WNHNN; CDR2 reads SYGVQD (reference sequence). The CDR3 totals 16 residues. The CDR3: CASSESAGTHTGELFF. The CDR3 DNA sequence: TGCGCCAGCAGTGAGTCGGCGGGGACCCACACCGGGGAGCTGTTTTTT.

The V and J genes are TRBV5-4 and TRBJ2-3; TRBD1 matches 8 bases. V was clipped by 1 base and J by 1 base; unmatched bases: 2. This CDR3 has 15 residues. Germline-derived CDR1 and CDR2 are SGHNT and YYREEE (reference sequence). The CDR3 region is CASSLPGQGTDTQYF. CDR3 bases: TGTGCCAGCAGCTTGCCGGGACAGGGCACAGATACGCAGTATTTT.

V and J are TRBV5-1 and TRBJ1-3, with a weak D call TRBD1 (5 bases). The germline V gene has CDR1 SGHRS and CDR2 YFSETQ. V was trimmed by 0 bases and J by 4 bases, leaving 11 bases between them. This CDR3 comprises 15 residues. Here the CDR3 DNA reads TGCGCCAGCAGCTTGGATTGGGCAGGGGGAAACACCATATATTTT. It encodes CASSLDWAGGNTIYF.

Only a few counts were recorded for this clone. The chain has TRBV6-5 and TRBJ1-1; D gene uncertain. Trimming stripped 7 bases from V and 1 base from J, with 4 bases between. From germline, CDR1 is MNHEY and CDR2 SVGAGI. CDR3 length: 11 residues. The CDR3 nucleotides are TGTGCCAGCAAACAGAACACTGAAGCTTTCTTT. Its protein product is CASKQNTEAFF.

The chain combines TRBV12-5 with TRBJ2-7, with a possible D match to TRBD1 (6 bases). CDR1 is LGHNT, CDR2 FRNRAP, per germline. The CDR3 is 14 amino acids. The V end lost 5 bases, the J end lost 5 bases, and 16 bases lay between the germline ends. CDR3 protein: CASGLQGPKDEQYF. CDR3 sequence (DNA): TGTGCTAGTGGTCTCCAGGGGCCCAAAGACGAGCAGTACTTC.